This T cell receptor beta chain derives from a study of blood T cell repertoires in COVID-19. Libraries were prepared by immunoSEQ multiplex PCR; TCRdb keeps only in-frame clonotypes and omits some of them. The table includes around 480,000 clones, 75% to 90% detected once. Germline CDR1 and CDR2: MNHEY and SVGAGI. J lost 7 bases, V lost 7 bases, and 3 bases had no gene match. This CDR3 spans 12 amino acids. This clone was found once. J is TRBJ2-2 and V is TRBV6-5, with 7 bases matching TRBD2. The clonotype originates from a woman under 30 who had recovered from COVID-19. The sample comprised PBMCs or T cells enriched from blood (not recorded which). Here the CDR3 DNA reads TGTGCCAGCAATCGGGGGGTCGGGGAGCTGTTTTTT. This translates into CASNRGVGELFF.